Sequencing of this TCR beta chain was carried out in a study of graft-versus-host responses after intestinal transplantation. About the research overall: Multivisceral, liver-intestinal, or isolated intestinal grafts went to recipients. Study-level results: The recipient marrow held GvH clones, and some of them showed up first in ileum or blood.

Profiling relied on immunoSEQ multiplex PCR, and the TCRdb table lists in-frame clones only, not all of them. The data contain around 100,000 clones, just under 95% of them singletons. On this clone: Its target is not known.

V lost 0 bases to trimming and J lost 4 bases, with 9 bases between them. The CDR3 totals 14 residues. The V gene's germline CDR1 is SGDLS and CDR2 YYNGEE. This clonotype was obtained from a human donor who was the organ donor for an intestinal transplant. This chain connects TRBV9 to TRBJ2-3; D is perhaps TRBD2 (6 bases). Sequencing used unstimulated CD8+ T cells sorted from spleen or lymph node cells, obtained before transplant. The CDR3 spells CASSVVQRADTQYF. The CDR3 nucleotides read TGTGCCAGCAGCGTAGTCCAGCGGGCAGATACGCAGTATTTT.